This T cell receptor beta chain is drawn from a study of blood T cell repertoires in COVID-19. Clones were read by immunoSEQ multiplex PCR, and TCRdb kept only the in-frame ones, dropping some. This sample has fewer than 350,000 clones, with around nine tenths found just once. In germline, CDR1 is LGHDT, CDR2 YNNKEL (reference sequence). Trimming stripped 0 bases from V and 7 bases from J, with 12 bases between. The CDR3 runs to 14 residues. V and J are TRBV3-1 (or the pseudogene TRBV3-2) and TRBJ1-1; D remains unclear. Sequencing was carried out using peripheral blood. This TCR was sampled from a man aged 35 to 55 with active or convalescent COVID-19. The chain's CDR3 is CASSQDLVQIEAFF. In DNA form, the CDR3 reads TGTGCCAGCAGCCAAGACCTAGTCCAGATTGAAGCTTTCTTT.